This T cell receptor (beta chain) was identified in a study of shared clonotypes between healthy human individuals. Study overall: Three CD4 naive, three CD4 memory, two CD8 naive and one CD8 memory plate were used per donor.

Each of the donors was a healthy adult who was HIV-negative and had not had a recent acute infection or vaccination. Each donor was a Caucasian adult residing in Nashville, Tennessee. The CDR3 is 14 amino acids. Germline V gene sequence: CDR1 SGHRS, CDR2 YFSETQ. V lost 3 bases and J lost 4; bases outside the gene matches: 4. Study-wide findings and caveats: Among a few donors, about 5% of naive CD4 clonotypes were found in common.

Details on this clone: Its matching antigen is unknown.

This table comes from immunoSEQ multiplex PCR, and its TCRdb copy is limited to in-frame clones, with some not included. Among 2 million to 2.5 million clones, approximately 95% were seen once, and the ten largest hold approximately 0.13%. The material sequenced was naive CD4+ T cells sorted from blood. As to subset: CD45RA+ positively selected. This chain uses TRBV5-1 with TRBJ1-5; 7 bases agree with TRBD1. The source of this sequence is a man younger than 35 in good health. The CDR3 loop is CASSSGDRNQPQHF. The CDR3 bases are TGCGCCAGCAGCTCGGGGGACAGAAATCAGCCCCAGCATTTT.